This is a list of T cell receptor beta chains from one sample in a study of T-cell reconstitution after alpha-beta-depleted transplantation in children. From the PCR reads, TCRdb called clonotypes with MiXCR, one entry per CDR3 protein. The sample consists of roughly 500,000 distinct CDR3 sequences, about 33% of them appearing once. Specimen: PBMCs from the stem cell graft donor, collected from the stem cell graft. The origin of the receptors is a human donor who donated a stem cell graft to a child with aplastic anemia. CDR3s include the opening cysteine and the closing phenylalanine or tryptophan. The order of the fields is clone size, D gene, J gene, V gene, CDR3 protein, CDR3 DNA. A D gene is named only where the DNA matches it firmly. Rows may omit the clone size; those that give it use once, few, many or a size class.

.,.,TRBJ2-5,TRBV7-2,CASSRWGAETQYF,TGTGCCAGCAGTCGATGGGGAGCGGAGACCCAGTACTTC
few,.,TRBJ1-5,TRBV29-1,CSATTVEGGQPQHF,TGCAGCGCCACGACAGTGGAAGGTGGCCAGCCCCAGCATTTT
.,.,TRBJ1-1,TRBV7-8,CASSLALPLEAFF,TGTGCCAGCAGCTTAGCGCTGCCCTTAGAAGCTTTCTTT
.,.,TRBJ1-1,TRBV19,CASRDQGREAFF,TGTGCCAGTAGAGATCAGGGGCGGGAAGCTTTCTTT
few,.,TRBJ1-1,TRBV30,CASQQTVNTEAFF,TGTGCCTCTCAACAAACGGTGAACACTGAAGCTTTCTTT
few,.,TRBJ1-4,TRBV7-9,CASSSGGQRKLNEKLFF,TGTGCCAGCAGCTCTGGGGGCCAAAGGAAGCTTAATGAAAAACTGTTTTTT
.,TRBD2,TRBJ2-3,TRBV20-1,CSAFSRLAGADTQYF,TGCAGTGCCTTTTCACGACTAGCGGGAGCAGATACGCAGTATTTT
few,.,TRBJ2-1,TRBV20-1,CSARGSYNEQFF,TGCAGTGCTAGGGGATCCTACAATGAGCAGTTCTTC
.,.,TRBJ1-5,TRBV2,CASHGDPRDNQPQHF,TGTGCCTCCCATGGGGACCCCCGAGACAATCAGCCCCAGCATTTT
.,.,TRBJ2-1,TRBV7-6,CASSSSTGTPYNEQFF,TGTGCCAGCAGCTCCTCCACAGGGACCCCTTACAATGAGCAGTTCTTC
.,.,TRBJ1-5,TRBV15,CATSSQGSPQHF,TGTGCCACCAGCAGCCAGGGCAGCCCCCAGCATTTT
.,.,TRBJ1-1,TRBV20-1,CSASRGGSEAFF,TGCAGTGCTAGTCGGGGCGGGTCTGAAGCTTTCTTT
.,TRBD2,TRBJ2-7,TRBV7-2,CASRQGLAGGLSYEQYF,TGTGCCAGCAGACAGGGACTAGCGGGAGGACTATCCTACGAGCAGTACTTC
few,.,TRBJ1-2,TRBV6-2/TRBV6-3,CASGSGGYTF,TGTGCCAGCGGCTCGGGAGGCTACACCTTC
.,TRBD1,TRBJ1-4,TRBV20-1,CSTHPAGQDEKLFF,TGCAGTACTCACCCGGCGGGACAGGATGAAAAACTGTTTTTT
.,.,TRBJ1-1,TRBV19,CASSSQAGWGFTEAFF,TGTGCCAGTAGTTCTCAGGCAGGGTGGGGATTCACTGAAGCTTTCTTT
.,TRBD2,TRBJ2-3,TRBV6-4,CASSENLREADTQYF,TGTGCCAGCAGTGAAAATTTGCGGGAGGCAGATACGCAGTATTTT
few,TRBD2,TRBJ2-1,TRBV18,CASSPWSSGRIHNEQFF,TGTGCCAGCTCACCATGGTCTAGCGGGAGGATACACAATGAGCAGTTCTTC
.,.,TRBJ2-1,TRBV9,CASSPARYEQFF,TGTGCCAGCAGCCCCGCTCGCTATGAGCAGTTCTTC
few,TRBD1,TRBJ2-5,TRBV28,CASSLPWGQLQETQYF,TGTGCCAGCAGTTTACCCTGGGGACAGCTTCAAGAGACCCAGTACTTC
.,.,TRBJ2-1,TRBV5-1,CASTLREKQMLQFF,TGCGCCAGCACACTACGGGAGAAGCAAATGTTGCAGTTCTTC
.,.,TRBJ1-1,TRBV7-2,CASSLPLGQGNTEAFF,TGTGCCAGCAGCCTCCCATTGGGGCAGGGGAACACTGAAGCTTTCTTT